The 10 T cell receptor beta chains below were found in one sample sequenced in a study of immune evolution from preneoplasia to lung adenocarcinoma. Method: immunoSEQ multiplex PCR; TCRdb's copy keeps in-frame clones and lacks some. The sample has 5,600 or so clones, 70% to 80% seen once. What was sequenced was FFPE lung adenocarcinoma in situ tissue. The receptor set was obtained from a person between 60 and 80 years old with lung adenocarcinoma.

The CDR3 DNA reads as TGTGCCAGCAGCCCCTCAGGGTACACTAATGAAAAACTGTTTTTT. It encodes CASSPSGYTNEKLFF. This chain links TRBV7-2 with TRBJ1-4, with D possibly TRBD1 on 5 matching bases. The ends were cut back, 5 bases at V and 2 bases at J, with 12 bases in the middle. Germline V lookup: CDR1 SGHTA, CDR2 FQGNSA. The CDR3 contains 15 residues.

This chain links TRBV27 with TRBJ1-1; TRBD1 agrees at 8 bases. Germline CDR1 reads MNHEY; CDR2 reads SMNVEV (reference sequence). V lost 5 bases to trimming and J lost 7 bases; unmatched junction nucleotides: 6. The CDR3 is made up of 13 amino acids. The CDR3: CASSPQGVGEAFF. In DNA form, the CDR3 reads TGTGCCAGCAGTCCACAGGGGGTAGGTGAAGCTTTCTTT.

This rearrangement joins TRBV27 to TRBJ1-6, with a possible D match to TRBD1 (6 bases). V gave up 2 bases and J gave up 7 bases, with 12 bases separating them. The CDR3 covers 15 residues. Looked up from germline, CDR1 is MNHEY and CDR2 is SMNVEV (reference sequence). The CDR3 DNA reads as TGTGCCAGCAGTTTAAGAGCAGGGACAAATTCACCCCTCCACTTT. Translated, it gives CASSLRAGTNSPLHF.

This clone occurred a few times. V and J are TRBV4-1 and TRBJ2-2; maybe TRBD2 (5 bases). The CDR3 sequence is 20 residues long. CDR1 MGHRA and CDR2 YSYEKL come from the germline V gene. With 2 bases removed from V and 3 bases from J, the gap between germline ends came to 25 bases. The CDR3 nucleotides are TGCGCCAGCAGCCAACGTAGCCTGTGGAACCGGGGATCAGACACCGGGGAGCTGTTTTTT. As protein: CASSQRSLWNRGSDTGELFF.

The CDR3 DNA reads TGTGCCAGCAGCTTCTTATATCAGCCCCAGCATTTT. Residues: CASSFLYQPQHF. The V and J genes are TRBV7-2 and TRBJ1-5; unclear D gene. The CDR3 runs 12 residues. The germline V gene has CDR1 SGHTA and CDR2 FQGNSA. Trimming cost V 3 bases and J 5 bases, with 5 bases left between them. Using reference TRBV7-2 and TRBJ1-5 for the parts outside the CDR3, the full variable domain is GAGVSQSPSNKVTEKGKDVELRCDPISGHTALYWYRQSLGQGLEFLIYFQGNSAPDKSGLPSDRFSAERTGGSVSTLTIQRTQQEDSAVYLCASSFLYQPQHFGDGTRLSIL.

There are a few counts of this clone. In DNA, the CDR3 is TGTGCCAGCAGTTTAAGGGCAGGGAGGACTGAAGCTTTCTTT. This encodes CASSLRAGRTEAFF. The chain couples TRBV28 to TRBJ1-1, with D possibly TRBD1 on 5 matching bases. Looked up from germline, CDR1 is MDHEN and CDR2 is SYDVKM. Trimming shortened V by 2 bases and J by 5 bases, and 12 bases separated the two germline ends. The length of the CDR3 is 14 residues.

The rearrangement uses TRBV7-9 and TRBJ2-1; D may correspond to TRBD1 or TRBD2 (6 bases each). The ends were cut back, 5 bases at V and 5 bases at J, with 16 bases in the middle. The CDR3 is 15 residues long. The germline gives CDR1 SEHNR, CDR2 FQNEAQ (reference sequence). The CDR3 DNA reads TGTGCCAGCAGCCCACCTCGGGGGCTGGACAATGAGCAGTTCTTC. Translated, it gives CASSPPRGLDNEQFF.

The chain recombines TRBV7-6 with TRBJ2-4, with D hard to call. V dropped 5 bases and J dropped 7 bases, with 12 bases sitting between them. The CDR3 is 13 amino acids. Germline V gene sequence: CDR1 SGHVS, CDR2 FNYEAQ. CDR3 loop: CASSLTEDNIQYF. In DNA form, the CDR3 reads TGTGCCAGCAGCCTAACAGAGGACAACATTCAGTACTTC.

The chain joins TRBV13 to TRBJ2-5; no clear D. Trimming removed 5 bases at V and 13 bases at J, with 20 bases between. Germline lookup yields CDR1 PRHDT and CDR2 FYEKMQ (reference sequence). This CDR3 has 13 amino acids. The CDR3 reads CASSGSDEAETYF. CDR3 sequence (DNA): TGTGCCAGCAGCGGATCGGACGAGGCAGAAACGTACTTC.

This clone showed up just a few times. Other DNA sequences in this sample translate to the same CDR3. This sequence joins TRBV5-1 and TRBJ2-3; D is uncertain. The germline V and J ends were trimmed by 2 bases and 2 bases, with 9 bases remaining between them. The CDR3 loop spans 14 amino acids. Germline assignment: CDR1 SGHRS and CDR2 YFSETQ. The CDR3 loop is CASSFTQTTDTQYF. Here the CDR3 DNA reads TGCGCCAGCAGCTTCACACAGACCACAGATACGCAGTATTTT.